The 16 T cell receptor beta chains listed next were all sequenced from one sample in a study of regulatory T cells in long-lasting Graves disease. Both iRepertoire HTBI primers and Arm-PCR of CDR3 regions were used to build the TCR beta libraries. From the multiplex PCR reads, TCRdb called clonotypes with MiXCR, one entry per CDR3 protein. The sample records around 430,000 distinct CDR3 sequences, less than 25% being singletons. Time point denoted: persistent/refractory GD, antithyroid drugs over 5 years with positive TRAb. PBMCs were the source of the RNA used for TCR sequencing. This specimen was peripheral blood mononuclear cells (PBMCs), taken when the disease was refractory, from a patient treated with antithyroid drugs. The receptors here all came from a female donor with Graves disease.

In its sample, this clonotype was seen many times. The chain joins TRBV7-2 to TRBJ2-5, with a possible D match to TRBD1 (6 bases). This CDR3 spans 14 amino acids. CDR1 SGHTA and CDR2 FQGNSA come from the germline V gene. Between the trimmed V and J ends, which lost 7 bases and 4 bases, there was a span of 16 bases. Written as DNA, the CDR3 is TGTGCCAGCACCACCTGGGGGCGAGGAGAGACCCAGTACTTC. Encoded protein: CASTTWGRGETQYF.

The chain has TRBV15 and TRBJ1-4, with D hard to call. The CDR3 length is 14 residues. The ends were cut back, 0 bases at V and 10 bases at J, with 12 bases in the middle. The germline V gene encodes CDR1 LNHNV and CDR2 YYDKDF (reference sequence). The CDR3 DNA follows: TGTGCCACCAGCAGAGATGAGGTCGTCGGAAAACTGTTTTTT. As protein: CATSRDEVVGKLFF.

V is TRBV29-1 and J is TRBJ2-7; the D gene is possibly TRBD1 (6 bases). V lost 7 bases and J lost 3, with 13 bases in between. Germline V lookup: CDR1 SQVTM, CDR2 ANQGSEA. The CDR3 runs to 12 residues. CDR3 bases: TGCAGCGCCGGCCGGACAGTCTACGAGCAGTACTTC. Translating it yields CSAGRTVYEQYF.

In its sample, this clonotype was seen many times. J is TRBJ2-5 and V is TRBV20-1; maybe TRBD1 (6 bases). Trimming left V 4 bases short and J 1 base short, with 31 bases between. The CDR3 extends over 20 amino acids. The germline V gene has CDR1 DFQATT and CDR2 SNEGSKA (reference sequence). The CDR3 DNA is TGCAGTGCTACCTTAAAGCCGGGACAAAGCCTCCCTTTCGGCCAAGAGACCCAGTACTTC. Translating it yields CSATLKPGQSLPFGQETQYF.

Concerning this clonotype itself: At one of its ends the junction is not consistent with the germline gene, which may arise from a read error. The chain links TRBV7-3 to TRBJ1-3; maybe TRBD1 (5 bases). This CDR3 has 17 residues. The germline V gene has CDR1 SGHTA and CDR2 FQGTGA. CDR3 sequence reads: CASSPPWRGTDGGTMYF. Written as DNA, the CDR3 is TGTGCCAGCAGCCCCCCTTGGAGGGGAACGGATGGAGGCACCATGTATTTT. Based on the CDR3 plus reference TRBV7-3 and TRBJ1-3, the full variable domain is GAGVSQTPSNKVTEKGKYVELRCDPISGHTALYWYRQSLGQGPEFLIYFQGTGAADDSGLPNDRFFAVRPEGSVSTLKIQRTERGDSAVYLCASSPPWRGTDGGTMYFGEGSWLTVV.

This clonotype was seen at least ten times. V is TRBV7-2 and J is TRBJ1-2; D uncertain. CDR3 size: 12 residues. CDR1 SGHTA and CDR2 FQGNSA come from the germline V gene. The V and J ends lost 6 bases and 8 bases respectively, with 13 bases between them. The CDR3 reads CASRDRYHGYTF. The CDR3 DNA is TGTGCCAGCAGGGATAGATACCACGGCTACACCTTC.

The rearrangement uses TRBV2 and TRBJ2-1, with D perhaps TRBD1 (6 bases). The germline V gene encodes CDR1 SNHLY and CDR2 FYNNEI. The ends were cut back, 1 base at V and 5 bases at J, with 12 bases in the middle. The CDR3 loop spans 15 amino acids. This CDR3 is CASSEVGGSNNEQFF. In DNA, the CDR3 is TGTGCCAGCAGTGAAGTTGGGGGCAGTAACAATGAGCAGTTCTTC.

The chain employs TRBV4-3 and TRBJ1-1; maybe TRBD1 (6 bases). Between the trimmed V and J ends, which lost 0 bases and 9 bases, there was a span of 17 bases. CDR1 LGHNA and CDR2 YSLEER come from the germline V gene. There are 15 residues in the CDR3. The CDR3 DNA sequence: TGCGCCAGCAGCCAAGAAGGTTCGGGGGCAAGGCAAGCTTTCTTT. This sequence encodes CASSQEGSGARQAFF.

This clonotype came up many times. The rearrangement uses TRBV12-3 or TRBV12-4 and TRBJ2-7; D may match TRBD1 or TRBD2 (5 bases each). CDR3 length equals 14 residues. V lost 1 base and J 0 bases, leaving 7 bases between the germline ends. CDR3 nucleotide sequence: TGTGCCAGCAGTTTAGGGGACGACTCCTACGAGCAGTACTTC. This translates into CASSLGDDSYEQYF.

This clonotype was observed a handful of times. This chain's CDR3 is CASNKGLEETQYF. The CDR3 bases are TGTGCCAGCAATAAGGGGTTAGAAGAGACCCAGTACTTC. The chain links TRBV7-2 to TRBJ2-5; D is perhaps TRBD1 (5 bases). The length of the CDR3 is 13 residues. With 7 bases removed from V and 3 bases from J, the gap between germline ends came to 12 bases. CDR1 SGHTA and CDR2 FQGNSA come from the germline V gene.

V is TRBV5-1 and J is TRBJ2-7; 11 nucleotides line up with TRBD2. CDR1 and CDR2 from the germline V gene are SGHRS and YFSETQ. This CDR3 is built from 17 residues. V was pared by 0 bases and J by 5 bases, with 10 bases of the junction left unmatched. The CDR3 region has the DNA TGCGCCAGCAGCTTGGTACTAGCGGGAGCCCTGTCCAACGAGCAGTACTTC. This sequence encodes CASSLVLAGALSNEQYF.

In this sample, this clonotype turned up many times. The genes are TRBV30 and TRBJ2-7; D call uncertain. There are 14 residues in the CDR3. CDR1 is GTSNPN and CDR2 is SVGIG in the germline V gene (reference sequence). V was clipped by 2 bases and J by 2 bases, with 13 bases between them. The CDR3 loop reads CAWSPLRTTYEQYF. In DNA form, the CDR3 reads TGTGCCTGGAGTCCACTGCGCACGACCTACGAGCAGTACTTC.

This clonotype was observed a handful of times. The chain is built from TRBV7-9 and TRBJ2-7; D is uncertain. V dropped 1 base and J dropped 5 bases, with 15 bases sitting between them. The V gene's germline CDR1 is SEHNR and CDR2 FQNEAQ (reference sequence). The CDR3 sequence is 15 residues long. The CDR3 loop is CASSLGPVEVNEQYF. The CDR3 DNA sequence: TGTGCCAGCAGCTTAGGACCTGTTGAGGTGAACGAGCAGTACTTC.

Only a few counts were recorded for this clonotype. The chain's CDR3 is CSVEGFNTEAFF. CDR3 in DNA: TGCAGCGTTGAGGGGTTCAACACTGAAGCTTTCTTT. The V call is TRBV29-1, the J call TRBJ1-1, with no clear D. CDR3 length: 12 amino acids. V was trimmed by 3 bases and J by 2 bases, leaving 7 bases between them. Germline lookup yields CDR1 SQVTM and CDR2 ANQGSEA.

This clonotype has at least ten counts. The gene calls are TRBV20-1 and TRBJ1-2; TRBD1 is a possible D gene (5 bases). CDR1 DFQATT and CDR2 SNEGSKA come from the germline V gene (reference sequence). Trimming took off 3 bases at V and 6 bases at J, with 14 bases between the two ends. This CDR3 contains 13 residues. The CDR3 DNA is TGCAGTGCTAGTCCCCCAGGGAGCCATGGCTACACCTTC. This sequence encodes CSASPPGSHGYTF.

This clonotype has at least ten counts. The chain has TRBV28 and TRBJ1-5, with D possibly matching TRBD1 (5 bases). The CDR3 consists of 14 residues. V lost 8 bases and J 3 bases, leaving 14 bases between the germline ends. In germline, CDR1 is MDHEN, CDR2 SYDVKM. The CDR3 spells CASLKRGDNQPQHF. For the CDR3, the DNA is TGTGCCAGCCTCAAACGGGGCGACAATCAGCCCCAGCATTTT.